This T cell receptor (beta chain) was identified during a study of neurological immune-mediated disorders. The V gene's germline CDR1 is DFQATT and CDR2 SNEGSKA (reference sequence). V was clipped by 0 bases and J by 15 bases, with 14 bases between them. The CDR3 sequence is 12 residues long. Study observations and caveats: The most TCR clonal expansion was seen in HTLV-1-associated myelopathy, and the least was seen in multiple sclerosis, which fell below healthy controls.

TCRdb ran MiXCR on the 5' RACE reads and lists one entry per CDR3 protein. The data contain some 120,000 distinct CDR3 sequences, 3% to 3.5% of them seen just once; the ten biggest clones take up over 1%. This clonotype was counted many times. Its antigen is not known. Sequenced sample: PBMCs. The V and J genes are TRBV20-1 and TRBJ1-4; D remains unclear. This clonotype originated in a woman between 25 and 40 years old with multiple sclerosis. The CDR3 is CSARDLSKVVFF. DNA of the CDR3: TGCAGTGCTAGAGATCTTTCCAAAGTCGTGTTTTTT.